The sequence of this TCR beta chain was determined in a study of tumor and adjacent non-tumor tissue in lung cancer. A modified ARM-PCR protocol with three rounds of nested PCR amplified TCRbeta. TCRdb re-analysed the multiplex PCR reads in MiXCR, keeping a single row per CDR3 protein. The top ten clones hold about 18% of a sample with under 150,000 distinct CDR3 sequences, around 65% of them seen once. The template was RNA from unsorted bulk tissue. Chemotherapy-naive patients with new lung cancer underwent thoracic surgery in China, August–late 2014. This clonotype showed up just a few times. Its antigen is unidentified. Study-wide results and limits: Top 100 clones took a larger repertoire share in normal lung. Shorter survival was associated with higher TCR diversity in tumors. TCR diversity was significantly greater in tumor than normal lung tissue.

In germline, CDR1 is MGHRA, CDR2 YSYEKL. The CDR3 covers 15 residues. Trimming removed 0 bases from V and 6 bases from J; junction bases left unmatched: 7. The chain combines TRBV4-1 with TRBJ2-7, with TRBD2 identical over 8 bases. The sequencing input was lung tumor tissue. The clonotype originates from a man aged 55 to 70 with small cell lung cancer. The CDR3 reads CASSQDRGGRSEQYF. In DNA form, the CDR3 reads TGCGCCAGCAGCCAAGATCGGGGGGGGAGGAGCGAGCAGTACTTC.